What follows are 29 T cell receptor beta chains derived from one specimen sequenced in a study of shared clonotypes between healthy human individuals. Assay: immunoSEQ multiplex PCR; the TCRdb copy retains only in-frame clones and omits some. The sample gives 2 million to 2.5 million clones, 80% to 95% of which show up once; more than 0.35% is in the top ten. Specimen: naive CD4+ T cells from PBMCs. Subset of the sample: CD45RA+ positively selected. The origin of the receptors is a man between 18 and 35 years old in good health. Some clones in this sample may be carry-over from other donors' samples.

The chain couples TRBV5-6 to TRBJ2-7; weak D call: TRBD2 (5 bases). This CDR3 contains 12 residues. CDR1 and CDR2 from the germline V gene are SGHDT and YYEEEE. Trimming took off 0 bases at V and 7 bases at J, with 8 bases between the two ends. CDR3 in DNA: TGTGCCAGCAGCTTGGTAGTAGCGGAGCAGTACTTC. It codes for CASSLVVAEQYF. Full variable domain (missing parts from reference TRBV5-6 and TRBJ2-7): DAGVTQSPTHLIKTRGQQVTLRCSPKSGHDTVSWYQQALGQGPQFIFQYYEEEERQRGNFPDRFSGHQFPNYSSELNVNALLLGDSALYLCASSLVVAEQYFGPGTRLTVT.

The CDR3 sequence: CASSVGPGGEQFF. DNA of the CDR3: TGTGCCAGCAGCGTAGGACCCGGAGGTGAGCAGTTCTTC. This rearrangement joins TRBV9 to TRBJ2-1; tentatively, D is TRBD2 (5 bases). This CDR3 has 13 residues. Germline CDR1 reads SGDLS; CDR2 reads YYNGEE. Trimming left V 0 bases short and J 9 bases short, with 10 bases between.

The chain carries TRBV5-6 and TRBJ1-6; D remains unclear. Trimming removed 2 bases at V and 10 bases at J, with 13 bases between. CDR1 is SGHDT, CDR2 YYEEEE, per germline. The CDR3 runs to 14 residues. CDR3 nucleotide sequence: TGTGCCAGCAGCTTTTCCCCGGAGAAATCACCCCTCCACTTT. This sequence encodes CASSFSPEKSPLHF.

The chain couples TRBV7-2 to TRBJ1-5; no reliable D call. V lost 5 bases and J lost 5, with 10 bases in between. Germline-derived CDR1 and CDR2 are SGHTA and FQGNSA. The CDR3 runs 13 residues. The CDR3 reads CASSNSGDQPQHF. Written as DNA, the CDR3 is TGTGCCAGCAGCAACAGCGGAGATCAGCCCCAGCATTTT.

For this clone: Other DNA sequences in this specimen translate into the identical CDR3. This chain connects TRBV6-5 to TRBJ2-7; possible D gene TRBD2, 5 bases. V was pared by 5 bases and J by 3 bases, with 11 bases between. CDR3 length: 13 residues. Germline CDR1 and CDR2: MNHEY and SVGAGI. The CDR3 spells CASSPPGVYEQYF. DNA of the CDR3: TGTGCCAGCAGTCCCCCCGGGGTCTACGAGCAGTACTTC.

J is TRBJ1-4 and V is TRBV5-1; D is ambiguous. Between the trimmed V and J ends, which lost 4 bases and 6 bases, there was a span of 16 bases. The germline V gene encodes CDR1 SGHRS and CDR2 YFSETQ. This CDR3 contains 15 residues. The CDR3 sequence is CASSPFGVDDEKLFF. The CDR3 DNA reads as TGCGCCAGCAGCCCTTTTGGGGTAGATGATGAAAAACTGTTTTTT.

The chain is built from TRBV6-5 and TRBJ1-3; the D is unclear. CDR3 size: 13 residues. Between the trimmed V and J ends, which lost 6 bases and 2 bases, there was a span of 8 bases. Germline values: CDR1 MNHEY, CDR2 SVGAGI. The chain's CDR3 is CASRDITGNTIYF. Written as DNA, the CDR3 is TGTGCCAGCAGAGACATCACTGGAAACACCATATATTTT.

V and J are TRBV28 and TRBJ2-7; D tentatively fits TRBD1 or TRBD2 (7 bases each). The V end was cut by 2 bases, the J end by 4 bases, with 12 bases between. The V gene's germline CDR1 is MDHEN and CDR2 SYDVKM. The CDR3 is 14 amino acids. CDR3 DNA sequence: TGTGCCAGCAGTTTAGCGCAGGGGGGGTACGAGCAGTACTTC. Protein: CASSLAQGGYEQYF.

The V gene is TRBV15, the J gene TRBJ2-1; 8 bases match TRBD1. With V trimmed by 4 bases and J by 9 bases, 11 bases remained unmatched. Per germline, CDR1 LNHNV and CDR2 YYDKDF (reference sequence). The CDR3 length is 15 residues. For the CDR3, the DNA is TGTGCCACCAGCATCGACAGGGGACAGGCGGCTGAGCAGTTCTTC. Protein sequence: CATSIDRGQAAEQFF. Combining the CDR3 with reference TRBV15 and TRBJ2-1 gives the whole variable domain DAMVIQNPRYQVTQFGKPVTLSCSQTLNHNVMYWYQQKSSQAPKLLFHYYDKDFNNEADTPDNFQSRRPNTSFCFLDIRSPGLGDTAMYLCATSIDRGQAAEQFFGPGTRLTVL.

The chain couples TRBV11-2 to TRBJ2-7, with D maybe TRBD1 (5 bases). The CDR3 is 16 amino acids. CDR1 SGHAT and CDR2 FQNNGV come from the germline V gene. V lost 5 bases, J lost 0 bases, and 17 bases lay in between. CDR3 protein: CASSPSGQESSYEQYF. CDR3 coding DNA: TGTGCCAGCAGCCCCTCAGGGCAGGAGAGCTCCTACGAGCAGTACTTC. Based on the CDR3 plus reference TRBV11-2 and TRBJ2-7, the full variable domain is EAGVAQSPRYKIIEKRQSVAFWCNPISGHATLYWYQQILGQGPKLLIQFQNNGVVDDSQLPKDRFSAERLKGVDSTLKIQPAKLEDSAVYLCASSPSGQESSYEQYFGPGTRLTVT.

The V and J genes are TRBV5-4 and TRBJ2-1; 14 bases are a match to TRBD2. V lost 0 bases and J lost 0; bases outside the gene matches: 2. The CDR3 is 18 amino acids. Germline V CDR1 and CDR2: SGHNT, YYREEE (reference sequence). As DNA, the CDR3 is TGTGCCAGCAGCTTGGGGACTAGCGGGAGGTCCTCCTACAATGAGCAGTTCTTC. This translates into CASSLGTSGRSSYNEQFF.

The V call is TRBV7-8, the J call TRBJ2-1, with a possible D match to TRBD2 (6 bases). Trimming removed 1 base at V and 4 bases at J, with 11 bases between. This CDR3 is built from 15 residues. Germline V gene data show CDR1 as SGHVS and CDR2 as FQNEAQ. The CDR3 DNA reads as TGTGCCAGCAGCTTAGTACTAGCAGGGTACAATGAGCAGTTCTTC. It is translated as CASSLVLAGYNEQFF.

V is TRBV11-1 and J is TRBJ1-1; weak D call: TRBD1 (5 bases). This CDR3 comprises 14 residues. The germline CDR1 and CDR2 sequences are SGHAT and FQDESV (reference sequence). V was pared by 0 bases and J by 8 bases, with 13 bases between. The chain's CDR3 is CASSLARQGVEAFF. The CDR3, as DNA: TGTGCCAGCAGCTTAGCGCGCCAGGGAGTAGAAGCTTTCTTT.

Regarding this clone: The same CDR3 arises from other DNA sequences in this sample as well. This rearrangement joins TRBV5-4 to TRBJ2-5; either TRBD1 or TRBD2 may fit D (5 bases each). V dropped 4 bases and J dropped 2 bases, with 9 bases sitting between them. Germline values: CDR1 SGHNT, CDR2 YYREEE (reference sequence). The CDR3 loop spans 13 amino acids. Here the CDR3 DNA reads TGTGCCAGCAGCAGGGACCGTCAAGAGACCCAGTACTTC. Its translation: CASSRDRQETQYF.

The rearrangement uses TRBV2 and TRBJ1-2; D is unclear. V was shortened by 6 bases and J by 5 bases, with 13 bases between the two germline ends. Germline V gene sequence: CDR1 SNHLY, CDR2 FYNNEI. This CDR3 region has 13 residues. The CDR3 DNA follows: TGTGCCAGCAGGGGGAGTACGGTATATGGCTACACCTTC. Residues: CASRGSTVYGYTF.

The J gene is TRBJ2-3, the V gene TRBV18, with 10 bases that match TRBD2. CDR3 length: 18 amino acids. The germline V gene has CDR1 KGHSH and CDR2 LQKENI. Trimming took 4 bases from V and 0 from J; bases not matched to a gene: 10. The CDR3 DNA reads TGTGCCAGCTCACAAAATCGACTAGCGGGTACTAGCACAGATACGCAGTATTTT. Translation: CASSQNRLAGTSTDTQYF.

V is TRBV7-9 and J is TRBJ2-3; D remains ambiguous. V lost 5 bases, J lost 0 bases, and 12 bases lay in between. CDR3 length: 15 amino acids. Germline assignment: CDR1 SEHNR and CDR2 FQNEAQ (reference sequence). The CDR3 region has the DNA TGTGCCAGCAGCCCGCGCGTGGTAAGCACAGATACGCAGTATTTT. It codes for CASSPRVVSTDTQYF. Combining the CDR3 with reference TRBV7-9 and TRBJ2-3 gives the whole variable domain DTGVSQNPRHKITKRGQNVTFRCDPISEHNRLYWYRQTLGQGPEFLTYFQNEAQLEKSRLLSDRFSAERPKGSFSTLEIQRTEQGDSAMYLCASSPRVVSTDTQYFGPGTRLTVL.

This clone was counted a single time. The chain has TRBV9 and TRBJ2-1; 11 bases match TRBD2. From germline, CDR1 is SGDLS and CDR2 YYNGEE. CDR3 length: 15 residues. V shed 3 bases and J 9 bases; nucleotides not matched to a gene: 8. In DNA, the CDR3 is TGTGCCAGCAGCGACACTAGCGGGAGATTGGGTGAGCAGTTCTTC. Protein product: CASSDTSGRLGEQFF.

The chain uses TRBV28 and TRBJ2-3; TRBD2 matches at 11 bases. Germline V gene sequence: CDR1 MDHEN, CDR2 SYDVKM. Trimming removed 4 bases from V and 2 bases from J; junction bases left unmatched: 8. The CDR3 runs to 17 residues. CDR3 sequence: CASSSLAGGRVTDTQYF. CDR3 nucleotides: TGTGCCAGCAGTTCCCTAGCGGGAGGCCGGGTCACAGATACGCAGTATTTT.

The chain employs TRBV5-4 and TRBJ2-7, with 8 bases matching TRBD1. CDR1 and CDR2 (germline): SGHNT, YYREEE (reference sequence). The J segment lost 2 bases and the V segment lost 2 bases, leaving 6 bases of the junction unmatched. The CDR3 sequence is 15 residues long. The CDR3: CASSLRTGGPYEQYF. CDR3 nucleotides: TGTGCCAGCAGCTTAAGAACAGGGGGGCCCTACGAGCAGTACTTC.

The chain carries TRBV9 and TRBJ2-1, with D uncertain. Looked up from germline, CDR1 is SGDLS and CDR2 is YYNGEE. The V and J ends lost 4 bases and 4 bases respectively, with 18 bases between them. The CDR3 contains 16 residues. The CDR3 here is CASSPQIPSVYNEQFF. The CDR3 DNA follows: TGTGCCAGCAGCCCACAGATCCCCTCGGTGTACAATGAGCAGTTCTTC.

This clone was seen once. Other DNA sequences in this sample translate to the same CDR3. The chain employs TRBV5-4 and TRBJ1-5, with no clear D. CDR1 and CDR2 (germline): SGHNT, YYREEE (reference sequence). CDR3 length: 15 amino acids. The V gene lost 0 bases and the J gene lost 0 bases, with 7 bases spanning the gap. CDR3 coding DNA: TGTGCCAGCAGCTTGGGGACGGATAGCAATCAGCCCCAGCATTTT. Its protein product is CASSLGTDSNQPQHF.

The chain employs TRBV27 and TRBJ2-7, with no clear D. Deletions cut 6 bases from V and 4 bases from J, with 22 bases between. From germline, CDR1 is MNHEY and CDR2 SMNVEV (reference sequence). The CDR3 is 16 amino acids. In DNA form, the CDR3 reads TGTGCCAGCAGCAGATTAGGGATGCCCGGCGTGTACGAGCAGTACTTC. It is translated as CASSRLGMPGVYEQYF.

This sequence joins TRBV30 and TRBJ2-7; D is unresolved. Looked up from germline, CDR1 is GTSNPN and CDR2 is SVGIG (reference sequence). V gave up 1 base and J gave up 2 bases, with 6 bases separating them. The CDR3 totals 12 residues. CDR3 sequence reads: CAWSGITYEQYF. The CDR3 coding sequence is TGTGCCTGGAGTGGTATAACCTACGAGCAGTACTTC.

The J gene is TRBJ1-5, the V gene TRBV19, with D perhaps matching TRBD1 (5 bases). The CDR3 has 16 residues. The germline V gene encodes CDR1 LNHDA and CDR2 SQIVND (reference sequence). V was trimmed by 0 bases and J by 9 bases, leaving 18 bases between them. In DNA form, the CDR3 reads TGTGCCAGTAGTATAGAGGGCAGGGCGGTCGGACGGCCCCAGCATTTT. Its protein is CASSIEGRAVGRPQHF.

The chain couples TRBV5-4 to TRBJ2-7, with 11 bases lining up with TRBD2. CDR3 length: 16 amino acids. CDR1 SGHNT and CDR2 YYREEE come from the germline V gene (reference sequence). Trimming cost V 5 bases and J 3 bases; bases outside gene matches: 10. The CDR3 DNA follows: TGTGCCAGCAGAATTAGCGGGAGGGGCCCGCTCTACGAGCAGTACTTC. Translating gives CASRISGRGPLYEQYF.

The chain combines TRBV29-1 with TRBJ2-5; D gene unclear. There are 14 residues in the CDR3. Trimming left V 4 bases short and J 5 bases short, with 17 bases between. In germline, CDR1 is SQVTM, CDR2 ANQGSEA. The CDR3, as DNA: TGCAGCGTTGCCGCCTATGTTATGGGGGAGACCCAGTACTTC. This sequence encodes CSVAAYVMGETQYF.

This chain joins TRBV28 and TRBJ2-7; TRBD2 matches 10 bases. V lost 2 bases, J lost 3 bases, and 16 bases stayed unmatched. The V gene's germline CDR1 is MDHEN and CDR2 SYDVKM. This CDR3 spans 19 amino acids. The CDR3 DNA reads TGTGCCAGCAGTTTACCACTTGCCTCTGGACTAGCGGCCAACTACGAGCAGTACTTC. This sequence encodes CASSLPLASGLAANYEQYF.

This sequence joins TRBV7-2 and TRBJ1-2; TRBD1 agrees at 8 bases. Losses at the gene ends were 1 base for V and 4 bases for J; bases not matched to a gene: 5. In germline, CDR1 is SGHTA, CDR2 FQGNSA. CDR3 size: 15 residues. In DNA, the CDR3 is TGTGCCAGCAGCTTAGACCGGGACAGGCCCTATGGCTACACCTTC. Translating it yields CASSLDRDRPYGYTF. The full variable domain, in which reference TRBV7-2 and TRBJ1-2 provide the parts outside the CDR3, is GAGVSQSPSNKVTEKGKDVELRCDPISGHTALYWYRQSLGQGLEFLIYFQGNSAPDKSGLPSDRFSAERTGGSVSTLTIQRTQQEDSAVYLCASSLDRDRPYGYTFGSGTRLTVV.